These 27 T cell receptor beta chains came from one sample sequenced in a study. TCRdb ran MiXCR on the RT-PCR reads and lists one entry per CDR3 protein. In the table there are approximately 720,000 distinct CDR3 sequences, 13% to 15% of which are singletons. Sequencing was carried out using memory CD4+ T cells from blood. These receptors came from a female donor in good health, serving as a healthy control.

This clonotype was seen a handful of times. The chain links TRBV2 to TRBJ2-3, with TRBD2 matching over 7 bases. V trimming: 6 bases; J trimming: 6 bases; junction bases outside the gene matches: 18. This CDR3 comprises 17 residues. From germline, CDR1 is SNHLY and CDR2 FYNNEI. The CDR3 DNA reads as TGTGCCAGCAGCCGCCTAGCTAGCGGAACAGGACGGGATACGCAGTATTTT. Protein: CASSRLASGTGRDTQYF.

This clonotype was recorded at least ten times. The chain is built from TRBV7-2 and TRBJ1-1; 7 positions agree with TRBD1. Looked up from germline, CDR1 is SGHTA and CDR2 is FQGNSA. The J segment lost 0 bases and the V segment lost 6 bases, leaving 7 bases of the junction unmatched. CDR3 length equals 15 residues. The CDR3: CASSPGTAMNTEAFF. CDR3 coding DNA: TGTGCCAGCAGTCCTGGGACAGCCATGAACACTGAAGCTTTCTTT. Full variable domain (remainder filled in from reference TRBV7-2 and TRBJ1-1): GAGVSQSPSNKVTEKGKDVELRCDPISGHTALYWYRQSLGQGLEFLIYFQGNSAPDKSGLPSDRFSAERTGGSVSTLTIQRTQQEDSAVYLCASSPGTAMNTEAFFGQGTRLTVV.

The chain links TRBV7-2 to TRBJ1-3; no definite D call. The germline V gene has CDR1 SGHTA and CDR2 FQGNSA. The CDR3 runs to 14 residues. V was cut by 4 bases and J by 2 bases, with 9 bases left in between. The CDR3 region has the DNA TGTGCCAGCAGCTCGCCGGGTCCTGGAAACACCATATATTTT. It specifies CASSSPGPGNTIYF.

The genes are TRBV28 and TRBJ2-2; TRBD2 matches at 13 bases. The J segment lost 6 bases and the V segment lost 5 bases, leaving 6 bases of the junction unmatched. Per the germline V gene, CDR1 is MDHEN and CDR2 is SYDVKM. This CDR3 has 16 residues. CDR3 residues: CASSQQLAGGPGELFF. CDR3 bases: TGTGCCAGCAGTCAACAACTAGCGGGAGGGCCCGGGGAGCTGTTTTTT.

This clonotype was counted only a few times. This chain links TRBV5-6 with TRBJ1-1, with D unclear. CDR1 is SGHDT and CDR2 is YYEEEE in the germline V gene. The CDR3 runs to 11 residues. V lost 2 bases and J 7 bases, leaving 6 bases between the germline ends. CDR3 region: CASSLFGEAFF. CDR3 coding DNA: TGTGCCAGCAGCTTATTCGGTGAAGCTTTCTTT.

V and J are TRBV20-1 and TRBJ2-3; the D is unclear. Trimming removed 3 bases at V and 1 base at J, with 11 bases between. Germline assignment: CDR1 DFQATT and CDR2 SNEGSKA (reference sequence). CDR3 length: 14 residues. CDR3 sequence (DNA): TGCAGTGCTAGTCCCCACTCGCGCACAGATACGCAGTATTTT. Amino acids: CSASPHSRTDTQYF.

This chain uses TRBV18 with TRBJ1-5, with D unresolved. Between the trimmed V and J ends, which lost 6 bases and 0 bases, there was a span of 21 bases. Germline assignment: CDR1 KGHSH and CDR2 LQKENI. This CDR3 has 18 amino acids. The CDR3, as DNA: TGTGCCAGCTCCATCGGCGGATTCGACCGTAATAGCAATCAGCCCCAGCATTTT. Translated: CASSIGGFDRNSNQPQHF.

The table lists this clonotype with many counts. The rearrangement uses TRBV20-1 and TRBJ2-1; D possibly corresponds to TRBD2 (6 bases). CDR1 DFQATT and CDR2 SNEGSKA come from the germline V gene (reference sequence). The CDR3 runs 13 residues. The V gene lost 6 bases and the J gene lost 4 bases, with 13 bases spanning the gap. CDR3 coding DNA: TGCAGTGCGCCGGGACTCTCTTACAATGAGCAGTTCTTC. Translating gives CSAPGLSYNEQFF.

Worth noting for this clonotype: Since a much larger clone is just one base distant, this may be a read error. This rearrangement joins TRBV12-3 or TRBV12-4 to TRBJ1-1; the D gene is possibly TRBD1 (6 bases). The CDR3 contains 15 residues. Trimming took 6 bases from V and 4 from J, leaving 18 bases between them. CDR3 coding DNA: TGTGCCAGCAGCTCAATAGGGGTCAGGGGCACTGAAGCTTTCTTT. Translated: CASSSIGVRGTEAFF.

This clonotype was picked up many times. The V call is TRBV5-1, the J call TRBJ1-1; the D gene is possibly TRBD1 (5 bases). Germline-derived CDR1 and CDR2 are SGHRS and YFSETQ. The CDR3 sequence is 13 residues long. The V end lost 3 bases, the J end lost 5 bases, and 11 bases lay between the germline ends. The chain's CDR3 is CASSSDGTTEAFF. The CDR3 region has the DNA TGCGCCAGCAGCTCGGATGGGACGACTGAAGCTTTCTTT.

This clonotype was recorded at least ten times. CDR3 sequence reads: CASSLGPRTDTQYF. CDR3 sequence (DNA): TGTGCCAGCAGCTTAGGTCCACGGACAGATACGCAGTATTTT. The chain links TRBV11-2 to TRBJ2-3; no definite D call. The V and J ends lost 1 base and 3 bases respectively, with 8 bases between them. Germline CDR1 and CDR2: SGHAT and FQNNGV. The CDR3 sequence is 14 residues long.

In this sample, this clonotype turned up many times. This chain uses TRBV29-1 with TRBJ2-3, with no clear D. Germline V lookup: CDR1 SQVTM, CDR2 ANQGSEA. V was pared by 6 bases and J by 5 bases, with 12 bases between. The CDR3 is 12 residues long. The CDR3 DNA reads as TGCAGCGTCGGGCCTCCCTTAGATACGCAGTATTTT. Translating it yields CSVGPPLDTQYF.

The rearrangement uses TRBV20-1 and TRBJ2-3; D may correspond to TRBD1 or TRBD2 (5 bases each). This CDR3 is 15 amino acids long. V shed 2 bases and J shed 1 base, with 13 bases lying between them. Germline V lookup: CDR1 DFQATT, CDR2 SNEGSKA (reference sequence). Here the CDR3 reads CSARPLSGRTDTQYF. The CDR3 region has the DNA TGCAGTGCTAGACCCCTTTCGGGACGCACAGATACGCAGTATTTT.

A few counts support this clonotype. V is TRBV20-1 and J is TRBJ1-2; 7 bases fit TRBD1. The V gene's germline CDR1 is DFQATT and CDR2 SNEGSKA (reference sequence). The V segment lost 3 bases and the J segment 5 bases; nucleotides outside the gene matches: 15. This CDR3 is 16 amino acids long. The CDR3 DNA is TGCAGTGCTAGTTTTCCCGCAGGGGGGAGGAGGTATGGCTACACCTTC. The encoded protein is CSASFPAGGRRYGYTF.

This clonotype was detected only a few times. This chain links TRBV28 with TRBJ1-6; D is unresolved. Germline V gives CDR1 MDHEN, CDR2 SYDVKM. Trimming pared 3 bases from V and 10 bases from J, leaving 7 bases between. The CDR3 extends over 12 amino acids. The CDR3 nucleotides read TGTGCCAGCAGTTTGGCCATCTCACCCCTCCACTTT. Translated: CASSLAISPLHF. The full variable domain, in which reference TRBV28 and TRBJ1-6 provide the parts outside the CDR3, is DVKVTQSSRYLVKRTGEKVFLECVQDMDHENMFWYRQDPGLGLRLIYFSYDVKMKEKGDIPEGYSVSREKKERFSLILESASTNQTSMYLCASSLAISPLHFGNGTRLTVT.

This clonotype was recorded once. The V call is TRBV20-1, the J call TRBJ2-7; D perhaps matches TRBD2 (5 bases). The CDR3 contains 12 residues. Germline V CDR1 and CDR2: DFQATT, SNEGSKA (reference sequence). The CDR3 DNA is TGCAGCAGACTTCCGGGAACCTACGAGCAGTACTTC. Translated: CSRLPGTYEQYF.

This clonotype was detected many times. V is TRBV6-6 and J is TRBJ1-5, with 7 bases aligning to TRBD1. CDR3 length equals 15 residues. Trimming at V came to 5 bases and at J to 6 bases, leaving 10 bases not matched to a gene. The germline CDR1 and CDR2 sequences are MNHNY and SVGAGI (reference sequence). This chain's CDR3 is CASSNRGQTGQPQHF. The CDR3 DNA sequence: TGTGCCAGCAGTAACAGGGGACAGACGGGTCAGCCCCAGCATTTT.

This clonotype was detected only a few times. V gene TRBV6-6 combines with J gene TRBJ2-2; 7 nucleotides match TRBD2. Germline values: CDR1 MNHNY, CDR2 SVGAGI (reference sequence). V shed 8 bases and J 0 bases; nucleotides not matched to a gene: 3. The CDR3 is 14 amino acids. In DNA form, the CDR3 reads TGTGCCAGCGAGGCGGGAGCGAACACCGGGGAGCTGTTTTTT. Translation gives CASEAGANTGELFF.

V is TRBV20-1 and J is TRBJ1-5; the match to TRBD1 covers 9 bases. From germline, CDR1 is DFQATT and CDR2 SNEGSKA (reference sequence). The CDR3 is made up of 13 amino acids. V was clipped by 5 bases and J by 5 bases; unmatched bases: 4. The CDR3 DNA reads TGCAGTGCTCACAGGGGGCCCGATCAGCCCCAGCATTTT. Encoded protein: CSAHRGPDQPQHF.

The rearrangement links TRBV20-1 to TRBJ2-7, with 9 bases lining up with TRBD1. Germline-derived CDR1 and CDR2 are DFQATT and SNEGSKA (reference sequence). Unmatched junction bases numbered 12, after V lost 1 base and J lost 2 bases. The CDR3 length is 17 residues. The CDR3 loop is CSARVRGAGQGAYEQYF. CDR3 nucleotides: TGCAGTGCTAGAGTTCGTGGGGCGGGACAGGGAGCCTACGAGCAGTACTTC.

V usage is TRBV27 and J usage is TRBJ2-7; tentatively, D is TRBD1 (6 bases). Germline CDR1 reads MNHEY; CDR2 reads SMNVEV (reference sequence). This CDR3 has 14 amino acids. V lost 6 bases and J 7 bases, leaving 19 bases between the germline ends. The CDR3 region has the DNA TGTGCCAGCAGAGCGGACAGTCCTTCAGGGGAGCAGTACTTC. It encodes CASRADSPSGEQYF.

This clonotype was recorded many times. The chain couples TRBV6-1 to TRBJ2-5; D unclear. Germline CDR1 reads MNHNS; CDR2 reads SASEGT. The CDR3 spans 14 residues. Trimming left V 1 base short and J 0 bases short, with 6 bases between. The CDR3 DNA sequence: TGTGCCAGCAGTGAAGGGCAGCACCAAGAGACCCAGTACTTC. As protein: CASSEGQHQETQYF.

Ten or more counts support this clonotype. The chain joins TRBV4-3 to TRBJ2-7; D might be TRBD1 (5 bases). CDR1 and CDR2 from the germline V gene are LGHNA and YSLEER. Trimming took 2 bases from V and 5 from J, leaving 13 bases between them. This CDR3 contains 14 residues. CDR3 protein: CASSQQQESNEQYF. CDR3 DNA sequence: TGCGCCAGCAGCCAACAACAGGAGTCTAACGAGCAGTACTTC.

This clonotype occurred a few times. CDR3 nucleotides: TGTGCCAGCAGTTTATCGCAGGCAGGGGGCGACTCACCCCTCCACTTT. Translated, it gives CASSLSQAGGDSPLHF. The chain recombines TRBV27 with TRBJ1-6; 8 nucleotides align to TRBD1. The CDR3 is 16 residues long. V lost 0 bases, J lost 10 bases, and 8 bases stayed unmatched. In germline, CDR1 is MNHEY, CDR2 SMNVEV (reference sequence).

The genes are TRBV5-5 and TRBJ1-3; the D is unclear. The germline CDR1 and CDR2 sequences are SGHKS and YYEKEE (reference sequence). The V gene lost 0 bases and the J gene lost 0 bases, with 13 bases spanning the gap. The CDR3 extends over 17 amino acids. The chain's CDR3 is CASSLDETRSSGNTIYF. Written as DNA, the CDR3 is TGTGCCAGCAGCTTGGACGAGACAAGAAGCTCTGGAAACACCATATATTTT. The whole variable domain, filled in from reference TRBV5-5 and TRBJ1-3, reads DAGVTQSPTHLIKTRGQQVTLRCSPISGHKSVSWYQQVLGQGPQFIFQYYEKEERGRGNFPDRFSARQFPNYSSELNVNALLLGDSALYLCASSLDETRSSGNTIYFGEGSWLTVV.

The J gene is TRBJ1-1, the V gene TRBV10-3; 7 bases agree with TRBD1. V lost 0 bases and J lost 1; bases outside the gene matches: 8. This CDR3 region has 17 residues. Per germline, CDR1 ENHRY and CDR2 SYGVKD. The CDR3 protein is CAISESRFRGANTEAFF. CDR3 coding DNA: TGTGCCATCAGTGAGTCGAGATTCAGGGGGGCGAACACTGAAGCTTTCTTT.

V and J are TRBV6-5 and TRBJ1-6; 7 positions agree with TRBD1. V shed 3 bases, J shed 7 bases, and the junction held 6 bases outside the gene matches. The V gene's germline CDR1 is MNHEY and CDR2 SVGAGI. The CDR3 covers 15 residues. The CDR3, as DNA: TGTGCCAGCAGTTATCAGCGACAGGGCAATTCACCCCTCCACTTT. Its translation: CASSYQRQGNSPLHF.